This T cell receptor beta chain is drawn from a study of T-cell memory formation after mild COVID-19. The TCR alpha and TCR beta cDNA libraries, bearing sample barcodes and UMIs, were generated by 5'RACE using constant-segment primers. TCRdb recomputed calls from the 5' RACE reads with MiXCR, one row per CDR3 protein. The sample contains around 340,000 distinct CDR3 sequences, more than 15% of which appear only once. The CDR3 has 16 amino acids. CDR1 and CDR2 from the germline V gene are LGHNA and YNFKEQ. Trimming cost V 0 bases and J 8 bases; bases outside gene matches: 8. This clonotype has more than one count but fewer than ten. As yet, its antigen is unknown. Study-wide results and caveats: A subset of responding clones appeared in pre-infection memory, suggesting cross-reactive memory joined. Clones that contracted clustered mainly in CM and EM if CD4+ and in EMRA if CD8+. Clones that contracted from day 15 to 85 were balanced CD4/CD8, while later expanders leaned CD4+.

This receptor was identified in a man aged 18 to 29 who had mild COVID-19 (a few samples of this study predate the infection). Cell type and time point are not known. The specimen was PBMCs or a T cell subset sorted from them (not recorded which). V usage is TRBV4-2 and J usage is TRBJ2-3, with 10 bases fitting TRBD2. DNA for the CDR3: TGTGCCAGCAGCCAAGATTCCAGCGGGGGGGCCGTTACGCAGTATTTT. Translating gives CASSQDSSGGAVTQYF.